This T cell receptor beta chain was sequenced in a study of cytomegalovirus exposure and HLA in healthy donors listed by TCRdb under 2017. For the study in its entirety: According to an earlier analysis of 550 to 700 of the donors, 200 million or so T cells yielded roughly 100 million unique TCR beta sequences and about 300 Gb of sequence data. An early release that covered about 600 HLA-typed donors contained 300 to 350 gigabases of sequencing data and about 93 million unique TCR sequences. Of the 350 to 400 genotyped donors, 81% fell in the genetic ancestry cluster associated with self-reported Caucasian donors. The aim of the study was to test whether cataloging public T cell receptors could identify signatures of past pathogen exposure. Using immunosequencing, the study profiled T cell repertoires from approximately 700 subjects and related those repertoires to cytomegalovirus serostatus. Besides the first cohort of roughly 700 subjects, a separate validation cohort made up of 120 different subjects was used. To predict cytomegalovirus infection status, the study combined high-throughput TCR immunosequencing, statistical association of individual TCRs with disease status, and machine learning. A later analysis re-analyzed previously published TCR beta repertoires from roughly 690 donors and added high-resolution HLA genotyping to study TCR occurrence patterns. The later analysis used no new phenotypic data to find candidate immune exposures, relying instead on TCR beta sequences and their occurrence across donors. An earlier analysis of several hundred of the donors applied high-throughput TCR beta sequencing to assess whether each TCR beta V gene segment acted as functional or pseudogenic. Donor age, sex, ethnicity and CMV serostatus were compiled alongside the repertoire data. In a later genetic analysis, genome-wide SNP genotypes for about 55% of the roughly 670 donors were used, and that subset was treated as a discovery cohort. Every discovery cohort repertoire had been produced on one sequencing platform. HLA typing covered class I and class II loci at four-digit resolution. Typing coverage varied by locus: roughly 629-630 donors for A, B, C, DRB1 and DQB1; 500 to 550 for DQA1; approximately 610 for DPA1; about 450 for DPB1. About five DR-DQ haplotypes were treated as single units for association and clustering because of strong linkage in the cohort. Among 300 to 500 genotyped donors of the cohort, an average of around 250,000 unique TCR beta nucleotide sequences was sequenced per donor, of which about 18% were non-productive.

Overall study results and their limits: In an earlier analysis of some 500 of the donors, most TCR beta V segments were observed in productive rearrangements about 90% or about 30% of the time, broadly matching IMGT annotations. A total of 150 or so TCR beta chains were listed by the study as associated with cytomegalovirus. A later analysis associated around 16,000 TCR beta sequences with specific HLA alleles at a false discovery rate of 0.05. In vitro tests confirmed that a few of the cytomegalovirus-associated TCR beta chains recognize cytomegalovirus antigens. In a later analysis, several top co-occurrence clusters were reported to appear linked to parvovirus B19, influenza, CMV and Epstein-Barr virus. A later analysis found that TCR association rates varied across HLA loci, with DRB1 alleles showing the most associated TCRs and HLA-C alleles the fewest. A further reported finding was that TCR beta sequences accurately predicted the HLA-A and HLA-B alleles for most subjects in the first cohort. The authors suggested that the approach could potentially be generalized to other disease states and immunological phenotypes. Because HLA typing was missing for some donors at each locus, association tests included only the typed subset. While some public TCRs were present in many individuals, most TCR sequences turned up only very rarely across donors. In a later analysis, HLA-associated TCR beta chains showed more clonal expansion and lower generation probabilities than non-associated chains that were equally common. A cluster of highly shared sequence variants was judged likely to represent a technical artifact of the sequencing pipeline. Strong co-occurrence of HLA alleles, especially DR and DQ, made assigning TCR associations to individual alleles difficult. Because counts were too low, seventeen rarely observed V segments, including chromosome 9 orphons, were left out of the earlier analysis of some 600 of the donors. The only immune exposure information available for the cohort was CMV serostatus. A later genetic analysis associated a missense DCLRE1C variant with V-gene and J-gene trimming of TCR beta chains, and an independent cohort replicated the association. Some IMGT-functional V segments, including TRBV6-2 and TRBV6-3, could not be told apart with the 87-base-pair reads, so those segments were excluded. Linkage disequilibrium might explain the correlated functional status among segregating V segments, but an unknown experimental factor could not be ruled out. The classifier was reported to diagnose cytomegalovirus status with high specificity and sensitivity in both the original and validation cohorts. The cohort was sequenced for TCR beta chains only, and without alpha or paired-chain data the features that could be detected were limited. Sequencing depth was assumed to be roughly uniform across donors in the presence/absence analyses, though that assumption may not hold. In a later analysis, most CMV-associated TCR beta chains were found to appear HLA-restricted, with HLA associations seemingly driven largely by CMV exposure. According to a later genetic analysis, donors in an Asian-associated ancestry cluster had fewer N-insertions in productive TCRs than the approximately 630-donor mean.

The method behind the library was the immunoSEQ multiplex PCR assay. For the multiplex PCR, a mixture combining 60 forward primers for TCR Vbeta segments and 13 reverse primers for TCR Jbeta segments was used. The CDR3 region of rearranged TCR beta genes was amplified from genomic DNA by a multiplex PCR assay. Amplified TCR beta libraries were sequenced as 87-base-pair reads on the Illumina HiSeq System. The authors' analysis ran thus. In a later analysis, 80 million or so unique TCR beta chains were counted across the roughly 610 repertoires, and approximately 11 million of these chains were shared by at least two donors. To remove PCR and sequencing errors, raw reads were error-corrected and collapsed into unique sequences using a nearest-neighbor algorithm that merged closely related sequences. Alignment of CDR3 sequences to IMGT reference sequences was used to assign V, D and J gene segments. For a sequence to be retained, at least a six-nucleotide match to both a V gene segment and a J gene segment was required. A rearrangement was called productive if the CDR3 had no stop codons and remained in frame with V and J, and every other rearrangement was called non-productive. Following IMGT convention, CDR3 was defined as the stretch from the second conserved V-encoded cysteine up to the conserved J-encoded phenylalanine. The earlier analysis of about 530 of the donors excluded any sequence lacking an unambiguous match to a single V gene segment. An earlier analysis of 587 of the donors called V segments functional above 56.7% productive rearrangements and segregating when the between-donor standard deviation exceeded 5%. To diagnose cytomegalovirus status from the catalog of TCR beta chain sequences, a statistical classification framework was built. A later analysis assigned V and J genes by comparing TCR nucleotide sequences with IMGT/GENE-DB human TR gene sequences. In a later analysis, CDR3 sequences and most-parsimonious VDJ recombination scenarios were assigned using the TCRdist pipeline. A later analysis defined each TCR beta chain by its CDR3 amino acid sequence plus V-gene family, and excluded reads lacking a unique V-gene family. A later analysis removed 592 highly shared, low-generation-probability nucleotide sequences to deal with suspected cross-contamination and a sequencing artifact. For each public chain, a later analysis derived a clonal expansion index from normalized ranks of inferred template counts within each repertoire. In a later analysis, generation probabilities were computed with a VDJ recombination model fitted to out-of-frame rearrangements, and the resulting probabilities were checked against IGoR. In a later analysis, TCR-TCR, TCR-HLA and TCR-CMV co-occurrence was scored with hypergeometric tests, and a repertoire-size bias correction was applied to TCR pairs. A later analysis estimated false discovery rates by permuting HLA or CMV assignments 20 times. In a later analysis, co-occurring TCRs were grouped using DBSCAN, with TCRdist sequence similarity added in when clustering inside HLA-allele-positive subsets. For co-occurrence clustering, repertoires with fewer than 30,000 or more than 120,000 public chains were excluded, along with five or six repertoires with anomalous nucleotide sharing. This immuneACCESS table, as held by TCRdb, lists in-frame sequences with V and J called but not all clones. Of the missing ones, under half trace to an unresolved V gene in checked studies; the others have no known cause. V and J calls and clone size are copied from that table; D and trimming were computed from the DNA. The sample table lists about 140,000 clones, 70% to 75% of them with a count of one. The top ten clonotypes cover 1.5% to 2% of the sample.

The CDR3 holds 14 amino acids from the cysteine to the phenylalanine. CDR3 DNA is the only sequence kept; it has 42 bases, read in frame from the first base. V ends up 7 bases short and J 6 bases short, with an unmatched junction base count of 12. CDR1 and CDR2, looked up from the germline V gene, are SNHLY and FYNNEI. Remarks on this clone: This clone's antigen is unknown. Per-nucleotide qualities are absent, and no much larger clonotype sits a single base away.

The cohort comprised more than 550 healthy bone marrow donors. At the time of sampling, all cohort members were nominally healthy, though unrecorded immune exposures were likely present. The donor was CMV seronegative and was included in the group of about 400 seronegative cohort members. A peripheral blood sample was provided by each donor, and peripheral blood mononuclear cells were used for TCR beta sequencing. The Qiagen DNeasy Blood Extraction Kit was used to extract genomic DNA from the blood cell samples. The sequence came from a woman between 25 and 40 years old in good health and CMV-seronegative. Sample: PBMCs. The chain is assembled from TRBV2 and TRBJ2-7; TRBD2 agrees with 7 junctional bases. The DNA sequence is TGTGCCAGCAAGGGCGGGAGCTCCGTGGGCGAGCAGTACTTC. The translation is CASKGGSSVGEQYF. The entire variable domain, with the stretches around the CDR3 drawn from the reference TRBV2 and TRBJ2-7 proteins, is EPEVTQTPSHQVTQMGQEVILRCVPISNHLYFYWYRQILGQKVEFLVSFYNNEISEKSEIFDDQFSVERPDGSNFTLKIRSTKLEDSAMYFCASKGGSSVGEQYFGPGTRLTVT.